The clone carrying this T cell receptor (beta chain) was picked up a small number of times. TCRdb reanalysed the reads using MiXCR and keeps one entry per CDR3 protein. Among 200,000 to 300,000 distinct CDR3 sequences listed, roughly 15% were seen once. CDR1 SGHRS and CDR2 YFSETQ come from the germline V gene. This CDR3 is built from 17 residues. V was pared by 2 bases and J by 4 bases, with 21 bases between. The data were obtained in a study of T cell repertoires in cytomegalovirus infection. The clonotype was recovered from a human donor in good health (CMV status not recorded). Some clones in this sample may be carry-over from other donors' samples. The sequenced material came from PBMCs. The chain joins TRBV5-1 to TRBJ1-1; D gene ambiguous. DNA for the CDR3: TGCGCCAGCAGCTTACCCCCGGCGGGGATTTGGAGCACTGAAGCTTTCTTT. Its protein is CASSLPPAGIWSTEAFF.